The next 17 T cell receptor beta chains were all read from a single sample in a study of beta chain features in type 1 diabetes. Study outcomes and limitations: People with Type 1 diabetes carried modestly yet significantly shorter TCRB CDR3s in all four CD4+ subsets.

Since all of the isolated RNA was reverse transcribed, expressed TCRB transcripts were what got sequenced. Sequencing was performed with immunoSEQ multiplex PCR; in TCRdb, only in-frame clones are kept and a portion is missing. In the table there are around 160,000 clones, approximately 8.8% of which are singletons. These receptors' targets are unknown. The sequencing input was central memory CD4+ T cells from blood. All receptors derive from a woman aged 25 to 45 with type 1 diabetes.

This clone was seen a few times. The chain is built from TRBV14 and TRBJ2-1, with a weak D call TRBD2 (6 bases). The CDR3 totals 13 residues. Germline CDR1 is SGHDN and CDR2 is FVKESK. V was clipped by 7 bases and J by 7 bases, with 14 bases between them. The CDR3 reads CASNTGGGNEQFF. The DNA of the CDR3 is TGTGCCAGCAACACCGGAGGAGGGAATGAGCAGTTCTTC. Combining the CDR3 with reference TRBV14 and TRBJ2-1 gives the whole variable domain EAGVTQFPSHSVIEKGQTVTLRCDPISGHDNLYWYRRVMGKEIKFLLHFVKESKQDESGMPNNRFLAERTGGTYSTLKVQPAELEDSGVYFCASNTGGGNEQFFGPGTRLTVL.

This clone was seen a handful of times. The chain combines TRBV7-3 with TRBJ2-3, with D possibly being TRBD2 (5 bases). The CDR3 has 13 residues. CDR1 SGHTA and CDR2 FQGTGA come from the germline V gene. V gave up 3 bases and J gave up 6 bases, with 10 bases separating them. As DNA, the CDR3 is TGTGCCAGCAGCTTGGGTGTAGCGGATACGCAGTATTTT. Its translation: CASSLGVADTQYF.

The chain carries TRBV11-2 and TRBJ2-1; 10 bases are a match to TRBD2. CDR1 is SGHAT and CDR2 is FQNNGV in the germline V gene. V was clipped by 5 bases and J by 9 bases; unmatched bases: 13. The CDR3 loop spans 16 amino acids. In DNA, the CDR3 is TGTGCCAGCAGCCCGCAAAGCGGGGGGGTGTTAATTGAGCAGTTCTTC. Amino acid sequence: CASSPQSGGVLIEQFF. Complete variable domain (other parts from reference TRBV11-2 and TRBJ2-1): EAGVAQSPRYKIIEKRQSVAFWCNPISGHATLYWYQQILGQGPKLLIQFQNNGVVDDSQLPKDRFSAERLKGVDSTLKIQPAKLEDSAVYLCASSPQSGGVLIEQFFGPGTRLTVL.

The chain uses TRBV2 and TRBJ2-1, with a possible D match to TRBD2 (5 bases). Per germline, CDR1 SNHLY and CDR2 FYNNEI. The V end lost 5 bases, the J end lost 5 bases, and 16 bases lay between the germline ends. The CDR3 has 15 amino acids. CDR3 amino acids: CASSRRSGSNNEQFF. Written as DNA, the CDR3 is TGTGCCAGCAGTCGGAGGTCAGGATCCAACAATGAGCAGTTCTTC.

The rearrangement joins TRBV4-2 to TRBJ2-1, with a weak D call TRBD1 (6 bases). V dropped 0 bases and J dropped 4 bases, with 16 bases sitting between them. The CDR3 sequence is 17 residues long. Germline values: CDR1 LGHNA, CDR2 YNFKEQ. CDR3 bases: TGTGCCAGCAGCCAAGAACCAAGGTTGGGGGCTTACAATGAGCAGTTCTTC. Translated, it gives CASSQEPRLGAYNEQFF.

Only a few counts were recorded for this clone. J is TRBJ2-5 and V is TRBV25-1; D perhaps matches TRBD2 (5 bases). Germline CDR1 is MGHDK and CDR2 is SYGVNS. The CDR3 totals 16 residues. Trimming removed 1 base from V and 6 bases from J, with 18 bases in between. CDR3 sequence (DNA): TGTGCCAGCAGTGAATCGGGGTCGGAGGAGGTTCAGACCCAGTACTTC. This translates into CASSESGSEEVQTQYF.

Concerning this clone itself: Distinct nucleotide sequences in the sample also encode this CDR3. This rearrangement joins TRBV19 to TRBJ2-7; D might be TRBD1 (6 bases). The CDR3 runs to 13 residues. Germline V gene lookup returns CDR1 LNHDA and CDR2 SQIVND (reference sequence). Trimming cost V 6 bases and J 3 bases, with 12 bases left between them. CDR3 bases: TGTGCCAGTAGCCGGGACACCTTCTACGAGCAGTACTTC. It codes for CASSRDTFYEQYF.

The gene calls are TRBV6-6 and TRBJ2-3; 12 bases line up with TRBD2. Losses at the gene ends were 10 bases for V and 6 bases for J; bases not matched to a gene: 5. The germline V gene has CDR1 MNHNY and CDR2 SVGAGI (reference sequence). The CDR3 length is 13 residues. DNA of the CDR3: TGTGCCACCACTAGCGGGAGGCCGGATACGCAGTATTTT. Its translation: CATTSGRPDTQYF.

The chain is built from TRBV19 and TRBJ2-1; D is unresolved. The CDR3 runs to 15 residues. Per germline, CDR1 LNHDA and CDR2 SQIVND (reference sequence). V was shortened by 2 bases and J by 2 bases, with 10 bases between the two germline ends. For the CDR3, the DNA is TGTGCCAGTAGTATAAGTGAAGTAGCCTACAATGAGCAGTTCTTC. It encodes CASSISEVAYNEQFF. The whole variable domain, remainder taken from reference TRBV19 and TRBJ2-1, is DGGITQSPKYLFRKEGQNVTLSCEQNLNHDAMYWYRQDPGQGLRLIYYSQIVNDFQKGDIAEGYSVSREKKESFPLTVTSAQKNPTAFYLCASSISEVAYNEQFFGPGTRLTVL.

The V gene is TRBV5-1, the J gene TRBJ2-1; possible D gene TRBD2, 5 bases. V was clipped by 7 bases and J by 8 bases, with 19 bases between them. The CDR3 extends over 14 amino acids. Germline CDR1 SGHRS, CDR2 YFSETQ. The CDR3 bases are TGCGCCAGCTCTAGGGAGTTGGGCGAGTATGAGCAGTTCTTC. Amino acids: CASSRELGEYEQFF.

The chain's CDR3 is CASSSGTINEQFF. The CDR3 DNA reads TGTGCCAGCAGCTCCGGGACTATCAATGAGCAGTTCTTC. The chain joins TRBV7-9 to TRBJ2-1; 7 positions agree with TRBD2. Germline CDR1 SEHNR, CDR2 FQNEAQ (reference sequence). The CDR3 extends over 13 amino acids. V was pared by 4 bases and J by 6 bases, with 3 bases of the junction left unmatched.

This rearrangement joins TRBV29-1 to TRBJ1-4; the match to TRBD1 covers 9 bases. This CDR3 has 16 amino acids. V dropped 5 bases and J dropped 8; count of bases not matched to a gene: 15. Germline lookup yields CDR1 SQVTM and CDR2 ANQGSEA. CDR3 DNA sequence: TGCAGCGTTCGGGGACAGGGACCCAATACACTGGAAAAACTGTTTTTT. This encodes CSVRGQGPNTLEKLFF. Complete variable domain (other parts from reference TRBV29-1 and TRBJ1-4): SAVISQKPSRDICQRGTSLTIQCQVDSQVTMMFWYRQQPGQSLTLIATANQGSEATYESGFVIDKFPISRPNLTFSTLTVSNMSPEDSSIYLCSVRGQGPNTLEKLFFGSGTQLSVL.

The chain combines TRBV6-6 with TRBJ2-7, with no clear D. Germline values: CDR1 MNHNY, CDR2 SVGAGI (reference sequence). With 6 bases removed from V and 3 bases from J, the gap between germline ends came to 15 bases. The length of the CDR3 is 14 residues. The CDR3 is CASRPFPEHYEQYF. In DNA, the CDR3 is TGTGCCAGCAGGCCATTCCCAGAACACTACGAGCAGTACTTC.

This clone was detected only a few times. The V and J genes are TRBV7-9 and TRBJ2-2; 8 bases fit TRBD1. V lost 5 bases, J lost 5 bases, and 7 bases stayed unmatched. Germline CDR1 SEHNR, CDR2 FQNEAQ (reference sequence). The CDR3 covers 15 residues. CDR3 in amino acids: CASSKLRQGTGELFF. The DNA of the CDR3 is TGTGCCAGCAGCAAACTTAGACAGGGGACCGGGGAGCTGTTTTTT.

This clone was counted many times. This chain links TRBV29-1 with TRBJ2-1; 15 positions agree with TRBD2. This CDR3 comprises 15 residues. With 7 bases clipped from V and 7 bases from J, the junction kept 8 bases outside the gene matches. Germline lookup yields CDR1 SQVTM and CDR2 ANQGSEA. The CDR3 here is CSASGLAGGRNEQFF. CDR3 sequence (DNA): TGCAGCGCATCGGGACTAGCGGGAGGCAGAAATGAGCAGTTCTTC.

This clone was detected only a few times. This chain uses TRBV11-2 with TRBJ1-4, with D unclear. The CDR3 extends over 12 amino acids. Germline CDR1 SGHAT, CDR2 FQNNGV. The germline V and J ends were trimmed by 5 bases and 4 bases, with 5 bases remaining between them. The CDR3 is CASSPYNEKLFF. The CDR3 DNA reads TGTGCCAGCAGCCCCTATAATGAAAAACTGTTTTTT. Full variable domain (rest looked up from reference TRBV11-2 and TRBJ1-4): EAGVAQSPRYKIIEKRQSVAFWCNPISGHATLYWYQQILGQGPKLLIQFQNNGVVDDSQLPKDRFSAERLKGVDSTLKIQPAKLEDSAVYLCASSPYNEKLFFGSGTQLSVL.

This clone has just a few counts. The V and J genes are TRBV5-6 and TRBJ2-7, with D possibly being TRBD2 (6 bases). The CDR3 has 15 residues. The V and J ends lost 4 bases and 1 base respectively, with 15 bases between them. Germline CDR1 and CDR2: SGHDT and YYEEEE. In DNA, the CDR3 is TGTGCCAGCAGCCCCGTCGGGGGAGAATCCTACGAGCAGTACTTC. It is translated as CASSPVGGESYEQYF.